This T cell receptor beta chain was sequenced for a study of CD4 T cells in relation to SARS-CoV-2 and coronaviruses. Repertoires were generated with immunoSEQ multiplex PCR, while TCRdb's copy carries only in-frame clones and drops some. The sample lists about 65,000 clones, 75% to 90% seen once, with around 1.6% in the top ten. CD4+ T cells from unexposed donors were obtained before the COVID-19 pandemic (2011-2018). Trimming removed 0 bases from V and 6 bases from J; junction bases left unmatched: 3. Germline lookup yields CDR1 MGHRA and CDR2 YSYEKL. This CDR3 region has 14 residues. The chain has TRBV4-1 and TRBJ2-7; 9 bases align to TRBD1. This clonotype originated in a human donor in good health. Specimen: memory CD4+ T cells from PBMCs. For the CDR3, the DNA is TGCGCCAGCAGCCAAGATACAGGGGGCAGCGAGCAGTACTTC. It translates to CASSQDTGGSEQYF.